Following are 32 T cell receptor beta chains from one sample sequenced in a study of T cell responses to AZD1222 COVID-19 vaccine. Repertoires were generated with immunoSEQ multiplex PCR, while TCRdb's copy carries only in-frame clones and drops some. The sample has 110,000 to 150,000 clones, 90% to 95% seen once. The source was peripheral blood, collected after recovery from COVID-19. All receptors come from an adult who had recovered from COVID-19.

V usage is TRBV5-6 and J usage is TRBJ2-1; 11 bases agree with TRBD2. J lost 3 bases, V lost 1 base, and 9 bases had no gene match. The germline V gene encodes CDR1 SGHDT and CDR2 YYEEEE. The CDR3 is 18 residues long. The CDR3 reads CASSLNYGTSGFYNEQFF. CDR3 sequence (DNA): TGTGCCAGCAGCTTGAATTATGGGACTAGCGGATTCTACAATGAGCAGTTCTTC.

The chain carries TRBV2 and TRBJ1-6; D is unresolved. CDR1 and CDR2 from the germline V gene are SNHLY and FYNNEI. The CDR3 consists of 16 residues. V was cut by 0 bases and J by 6 bases, with 12 bases left in between. The CDR3 bases are TGTGCCAGCAGTGAAGCGGGGAGGGCGCGTAATTCACCCCTCCACTTT. Translation: CASSEAGRARNSPLHF.

The chain combines TRBV2 with TRBJ2-1, with D unclear. CDR3 length equals 14 residues. Germline V gene data show CDR1 as SNHLY and CDR2 as FYNNEI. Trimming shortened V by 0 bases and J by 7 bases, and 10 bases separated the two germline ends. The CDR3 here is CASSEALRGNEQFF. CDR3 bases: TGTGCCAGCAGTGAAGCGCTTCGTGGGAATGAGCAGTTCTTC.

The chain links TRBV9 to TRBJ2-1; TRBD2 aligns across 11 bases. Unmatched junction bases numbered 1, after V lost 5 bases and J lost 0 bases. The CDR3 is made up of 15 amino acids. Germline assignment: CDR1 SGDLS and CDR2 YYNGEE. CDR3 sequence: CASSGTSGSYNEQFF. As DNA, the CDR3 is TGTGCCAGCAGTGGGACTAGCGGCTCCTACAATGAGCAGTTCTTC.

The table lists this clone with a count of one. The chain uses TRBV4-2 and TRBJ2-1; D is unresolved. This CDR3 is built from 18 residues. Germline values: CDR1 LGHNA, CDR2 YNFKEQ. Between the trimmed V and J ends, which lost 3 bases and 8 bases, there was a span of 26 bases. CDR3 region: CASSHEPLQSRTPDEQFF. The CDR3 nucleotides read TGTGCCAGCAGCCATGAACCTCTCCAGTCACGCACACCGGATGAGCAGTTCTTC.

The J gene is TRBJ2-5, the V gene TRBV29-1; D unclear. The CDR3 has 12 amino acids. Trimming stripped 2 bases from V and 2 bases from J, with 6 bases between. The germline gives CDR1 SQVTM, CDR2 ANQGSEA. The CDR3 here is CSVELRQETQYF. In nucleotides, the CDR3 is TGCAGCGTTGAATTGCGGCAAGAGACCCAGTACTTC. Drawing the rest from reference TRBV29-1 and TRBJ2-5, the complete variable domain is SAVISQKPSRDICQRGTSLTIQCQVDSQVTMMFWYRQQPGQSLTLIATANQGSEATYESGFVIDKFPISRPNLTFSTLTVSNMSPEDSSIYLCSVELRQETQYFGPGTRLLVL.

This clone was detected only once. The J gene is TRBJ1-1, the V gene TRBV10-3; 7 bases line up with TRBD1. Trimming took 6 bases from V and 4 from J; bases not matched to a gene: 8. This CDR3 contains 14 residues. Per germline, CDR1 ENHRY and CDR2 SYGVKD. The CDR3 is CAIRTGKFGTEAFF. The CDR3 nucleotides are TGTGCCATCAGGACAGGGAAGTTTGGCACTGAAGCTTTCTTT.

The V call is TRBV20-1, the J call TRBJ2-7; D may be TRBD1 (6 bases). Germline CDR1 is DFQATT and CDR2 is SNEGSKA (reference sequence). CDR3 length: 11 amino acids. V was clipped by 6 bases and J by 1 base, with 7 bases between them. CDR3 loop: CSARGSYEQYF. As DNA, the CDR3 is TGCAGTGCGAGGGGGTCCTACGAGCAGTACTTC.

V is TRBV6-5 and J is TRBJ1-4; D call uncertain. In germline, CDR1 is MNHEY, CDR2 SVGAGI. V dropped 2 bases and J dropped 4 bases, with 5 bases sitting between them. This CDR3 spans 13 amino acids. DNA for the CDR3: TGTGCCAGCAGTTACACTTATAATGAAAAACTGTTTTTT. It specifies CASSYTYNEKLFF.

V is TRBV5-1 and J is TRBJ2-5; maybe TRBD2 (5 bases). V was cut by 4 bases and J by 0 bases, with 16 bases left in between. Germline V gene sequence: CDR1 SGHRS, CDR2 YFSETQ. CDR3 length equals 16 residues. The DNA of the CDR3 is TGCGCCAGCAGCCACCCCTGGGGAGCGGACCAAGAGACCCAGTACTTC. It yields the protein CASSHPWGADQETQYF.

The rearrangement uses TRBV29-1 and TRBJ2-5, with TRBD1 identical over 8 bases. This CDR3 spans 14 amino acids. CDR1 is SQVTM and CDR2 is ANQGSEA in the germline V gene. V gave up 4 bases and J gave up 2 bases; unmatched junction bases: 6. CDR3: CSVVRQGAQETQYF. In DNA, the CDR3 is TGCAGCGTTGTGCGTCAGGGGGCGCAAGAGACCCAGTACTTC.

This chain joins TRBV2 and TRBJ2-6; a possible D gene is TRBD1 (6 bases). There are 15 residues in the CDR3. Germline loops: CDR1 SNHLY, CDR2 FYNNEI. V lost 6 bases to trimming and J lost 3 bases, with 12 bases between them. CDR3 loop: CASRMGTYGANVLTF. DNA for the CDR3: TGTGCCAGCAGGATGGGGACATATGGGGCCAACGTCCTGACTTTC.

The J gene is TRBJ1-4, the V gene TRBV6-5, with D unresolved. This CDR3 has 15 residues. Germline V lookup: CDR1 MNHEY, CDR2 SVGAGI. V gave up 4 bases and J gave up 7 bases, with 16 bases separating them. The CDR3, as DNA: TGTGCCAGCAGTTTAGTTGGAGGAGGAGGTGAAAAACTGTTTTTT. Translated: CASSLVGGGGEKLFF.

The chain employs TRBV28 and TRBJ1-2, with 7 positions matching TRBD1. Per germline, CDR1 MDHEN and CDR2 SYDVKM. The V segment lost 6 bases and the J segment 8 bases; nucleotides outside the gene matches: 9. The CDR3 length is 13 residues. The CDR3 DNA follows: TGTGCCAGCAGCAAGACAGGGTACGGGGGCTACACCTTC. It yields the protein CASSKTGYGGYTF.

The rearrangement joins TRBV2 to TRBJ2-1, with TRBD2 matching over 14 bases. This CDR3 has 16 amino acids. Losses at the gene ends were 2 bases for V and 8 bases for J; bases not matched to a gene: 5. Germline V lookup: CDR1 SNHLY, CDR2 FYNNEI. The CDR3 DNA reads as TGTGCCAGCAGTGAATCGACTAGCGGGAGGGCCTATGAGCAGTTCTTC. It specifies CASSESTSGRAYEQFF. The entire variable domain, with the rest obtained from reference TRBV2 and TRBJ2-1, is as follows: EPEVTQTPSHQVTQMGQEVILRCVPISNHLYFYWYRQILGQKVEFLVSFYNNEISEKSEIFDDQFSVERPDGSNFTLKIRSTKLEDSAMYFCASSESTSGRAYEQFFGPGTRLTVL.

The rearrangement links TRBV2 to TRBJ2-7, with 8 bases lining up with TRBD2. This CDR3 has 16 amino acids. Germline V lookup: CDR1 SNHLY, CDR2 FYNNEI. Trimming at V came to 3 bases and at J to 1 base, leaving 8 bases not matched to a gene. The CDR3 coding sequence is TGTGCCAGCAGTGACCAAAGACTAGCGTATTCCTACGAGCAGTACTTC. It specifies CASSDQRLAYSYEQYF.

This rearrangement joins TRBV7-9 to TRBJ1-5, with D maybe TRBD1 (5 bases). Germline values: CDR1 SEHNR, CDR2 FQNEAQ (reference sequence). V lost 1 base to trimming and J lost 7 bases, with 11 bases between them. The CDR3 contains 14 residues. The CDR3 protein is CASSLVGWGQPQHF. In DNA, the CDR3 is TGTGCCAGCAGCTTAGTAGGCTGGGGGCAGCCCCAGCATTTT.

The V gene is TRBV5-1, the J gene TRBJ1-3; D is possibly TRBD1 (6 bases). CDR1 is SGHRS, CDR2 YFSETQ, per germline. V gave up 0 bases and J gave up 4 bases, with 11 bases separating them. The CDR3 length is 15 residues. CDR3 amino acids: CASSLAGARGNTIYF. The CDR3, as DNA: TGCGCCAGCAGCTTGGCGGGGGCTAGGGGAAACACCATATATTTT.

This chain connects TRBV13 to TRBJ2-1, with D uncertain. Germline CDR1 is PRHDT and CDR2 is FYEKMQ (reference sequence). V lost 5 bases and J lost 10, with 21 bases in between. The CDR3 is made up of 15 amino acids. This CDR3 is CASSPTGVRLGEQFF. DNA for the CDR3: TGTGCCAGCAGCCCCACCGGCGTAAGACTGGGGGAGCAGTTCTTC. Filled out from reference TRBV13 and TRBJ2-1, the complete variable domain reads AAGVIQSPRHLIKEKRETATLKCYPIPRHDTVYWYQQGPGQDPQFLISFYEKMQSDKGSIPDRFSAQQFSDYHSELNMSSLELGDSALYFCASSPTGVRLGEQFFGPGTRLTVL.

The chain combines TRBV28 with TRBJ2-1; D perhaps matches TRBD1 (6 bases). Germline V gives CDR1 MDHEN, CDR2 SYDVKM. Trimming took off 5 bases at V and 0 bases at J, with 11 bases between the two ends. The CDR3 is 15 amino acids. The CDR3 sequence: CASSLTGISYNEQFF. The CDR3 coding sequence is TGTGCCAGCAGTCTGACAGGTATCTCCTACAATGAGCAGTTCTTC. The entire variable domain, with the rest obtained from reference TRBV28 and TRBJ2-1, is as follows: DVKVTQSSRYLVKRTGEKVFLECVQDMDHENMFWYRQDPGLGLRLIYFSYDVKMKEKGDIPEGYSVSREKKERFSLILESASTNQTSMYLCASSLTGISYNEQFFGPGTRLTVL.

The sample holds one count of this clone. The chain has TRBV6-5 and TRBJ2-3; D unclear. Trimming removed 4 bases from V and 5 bases from J, with 7 bases in between. The CDR3 is made up of 12 amino acids. The germline gives CDR1 MNHEY, CDR2 SVGAGI. The CDR3 DNA reads as TGTGCCAGCAGTTTCAGTCTAGATACGCAGTATTTT. Encoded protein: CASSFSLDTQYF.

The chain carries TRBV24-1 and TRBJ1-1; D is undetermined. The CDR3 has 13 residues. Deletions cut 3 bases from V and 6 bases from J, with 10 bases between. CDR1 KGHDR and CDR2 SFDVKD come from the germline V gene. The CDR3 region has the DNA TGTGCCACCAGTGATGGTTCGTTCGCTGAAGCTTTCTTT. Its protein is CATSDGSFAEAFF.

DNA of the CDR3: TGTGCCAGCAGCTTACAGGGGTCGGGCAATGAGCAGTTCTTC. Protein product: CASSLQGSGNEQFF. J is TRBJ2-1 and V is TRBV7-3; TRBD1 is a possible D gene (6 bases). Germline V CDR1 and CDR2: SGHTA, FQGTGA. The CDR3 extends over 14 amino acids. Trimming removed 2 bases at V and 6 bases at J, with 11 bases between.

CDR3 sequence: CASSSILRTAKNIQYF. The CDR3 DNA reads TGCGCCAGCAGCTCTATTCTCAGGACAGCCAAAAACATTCAGTACTTC. V gene TRBV4-1 combines with J gene TRBJ2-4; no clear D. There are 16 residues in the CDR3. Germline values: CDR1 MGHRA, CDR2 YSYEKL. Trimming removed 5 bases from V and 0 bases from J, with 14 bases in between.

This chain joins TRBV5-1 and TRBJ2-5, with 12 bases aligning to TRBD2. The germline V gene encodes CDR1 SGHRS and CDR2 YFSETQ. The CDR3 loop spans 15 amino acids. V lost 3 bases to trimming and J lost 5 bases; unmatched junction nucleotides: 5. The CDR3 DNA reads TGCGCCAGCAGCTCCGGACTAGCGGGAAGGGAGACCCAGTACTTC. This codes for CASSSGLAGRETQYF.

The chain couples TRBV28 to TRBJ2-3; 9 bases map to TRBD1. The CDR3 contains 19 residues. Germline V gene sequence: CDR1 MDHEN, CDR2 SYDVKM. V lost 5 bases, J lost 0 bases, and 15 bases stayed unmatched. The CDR3 spells CASSPHNGWTGASTDTQYF. The CDR3 nucleotides read TGTGCCAGCAGTCCCCATAACGGTTGGACAGGGGCTAGCACAGATACGCAGTATTTT.

This chain uses TRBV5-1 with TRBJ2-5; D is unresolved. The J call may be mistaken, given a closer DNA end match to TRBJ2-7. This CDR3 is built from 15 residues. Per the germline V gene, CDR1 is SGHRS and CDR2 is YFSETQ. The CDR3 spells CASSLVGPGVHEQYF. The CDR3 bases are TGCGCCAGCAGCTTGGTAGGACCCGGTGTTCACGAGCAGTACTTC.

The chain recombines TRBV6-5 with TRBJ2-3; D could derive from TRBD1 or TRBD2 (5 bases each). The CDR3 has 12 amino acids. CDR1 MNHEY and CDR2 SVGAGI come from the germline V gene. With 8 bases removed from V and 5 bases from J, the gap between germline ends came to 11 bases. The CDR3 nucleotides are TGTGCCAGCCGGGGCCCCGGAGATACGCAGTATTTT. Amino acids: CASRGPGDTQYF.

The V call is TRBV30, the J call TRBJ2-7; D perhaps matches TRBD2 (6 bases). CDR3 size: 13 residues. CDR1 and CDR2 (germline): GTSNPN, SVGIG (reference sequence). The V gene lost 3 bases and the J gene lost 7 bases, with 16 bases spanning the gap. CDR3 in DNA: TGTGCCTGGAGCCCTGGGACTTTGTGGGAGCAGTACTTC. Protein: CAWSPGTLWEQYF. Full variable domain (rest looked up from reference TRBV30 and TRBJ2-7): SQTIHQWPATLVQPVGSPLSLECTVEGTSNPNLYWYRQAAGRGLQLLFYSVGIGQISSEVPQNLSASRPQDRQFILSSKKLLLSDSGFYLCAWSPGTLWEQYFGPGTRLTVT.

The chain recombines TRBV10-2 with TRBJ1-1; possibly TRBD1 for D (5 bases). The germline CDR1 and CDR2 sequences are WSHSY and SAAADI. V lost 2 bases and J lost 5, with 15 bases in between. The CDR3 is 15 amino acids. CDR3 amino acids: CASSERRGRGTEAFF. DNA of the CDR3: TGCGCCAGCAGTGAGAGGCGCGGACGGGGGACTGAAGCTTTCTTT.

The rearrangement joins TRBV12-3 or TRBV12-4 to TRBJ1-3, with D possibly being TRBD1 (5 bases). V was cut by 3 bases and J by 5 bases, with 8 bases left in between. The CDR3 sequence is 13 residues long. CDR3 protein: CASSLGGRNTIYF. CDR3 DNA: TGTGCCAGCAGTTTGGGGGGGAGAAACACCATATATTTT.

The rearrangement uses TRBV7-9 and TRBJ1-1; the D gene is possibly TRBD1 (5 bases). There are 16 residues in the CDR3. CDR1 SEHNR and CDR2 FQNEAQ come from the germline V gene (reference sequence). Trimming cost V 3 bases and J 1 base, with 15 bases left between them. This CDR3 is CASSFAGILGNTEAFF. CDR3 in DNA: TGTGCCAGCAGCTTTGCAGGGATACTCGGGAACACTGAAGCTTTCTTT.